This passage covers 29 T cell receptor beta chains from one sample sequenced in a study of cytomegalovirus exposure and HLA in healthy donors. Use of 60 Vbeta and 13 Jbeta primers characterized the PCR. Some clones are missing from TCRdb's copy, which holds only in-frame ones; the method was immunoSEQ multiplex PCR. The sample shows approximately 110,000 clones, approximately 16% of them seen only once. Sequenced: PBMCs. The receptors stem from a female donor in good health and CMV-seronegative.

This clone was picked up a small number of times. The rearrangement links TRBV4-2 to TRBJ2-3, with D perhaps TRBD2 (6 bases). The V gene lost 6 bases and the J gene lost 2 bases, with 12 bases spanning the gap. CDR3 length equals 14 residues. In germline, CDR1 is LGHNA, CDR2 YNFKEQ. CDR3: CASSTGGDTDTQYF. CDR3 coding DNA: TGTGCCAGCAGTACAGGAGGGGACACAGATACGCAGTATTTT.

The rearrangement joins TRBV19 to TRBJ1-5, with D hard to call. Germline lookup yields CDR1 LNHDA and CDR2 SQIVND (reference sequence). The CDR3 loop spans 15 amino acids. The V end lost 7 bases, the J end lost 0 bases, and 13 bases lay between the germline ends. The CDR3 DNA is TGTGCCAGTATATTCAACCGAGATAGCAATCAGCCCCAGCATTTT. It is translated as CASIFNRDSNQPQHF.

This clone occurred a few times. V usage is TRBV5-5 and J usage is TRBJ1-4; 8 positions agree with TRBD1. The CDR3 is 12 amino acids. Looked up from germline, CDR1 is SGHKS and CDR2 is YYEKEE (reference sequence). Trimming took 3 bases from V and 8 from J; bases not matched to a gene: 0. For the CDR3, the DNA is TGTGCCAGCAGCTCAGGGGGCGAAAAACTGTTTTTT. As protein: CASSSGGEKLFF. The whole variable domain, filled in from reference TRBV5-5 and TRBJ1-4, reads DAGVTQSPTHLIKTRGQQVTLRCSPISGHKSVSWYQQVLGQGPQFIFQYYEKEERGRGNFPDRFSARQFPNYSSELNVNALLLGDSALYLCASSSGGEKLFFGSGTQLSVL.

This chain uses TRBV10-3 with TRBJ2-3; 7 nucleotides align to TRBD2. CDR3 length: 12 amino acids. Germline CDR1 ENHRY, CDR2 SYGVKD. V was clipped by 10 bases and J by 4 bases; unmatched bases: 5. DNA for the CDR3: TGTGCCAGCGCTCTAGCGGCAGATACGCAGTATTTT. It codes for CASALAADTQYF.

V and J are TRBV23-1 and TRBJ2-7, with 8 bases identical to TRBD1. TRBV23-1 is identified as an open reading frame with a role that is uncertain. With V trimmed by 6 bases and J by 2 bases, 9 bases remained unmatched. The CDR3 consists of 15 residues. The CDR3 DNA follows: TGCGCCAGCAGCCGTCCGTCGGACAGGGCCTACGAGCAGTACTTC. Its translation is CASSRPSDRAYEQYF.

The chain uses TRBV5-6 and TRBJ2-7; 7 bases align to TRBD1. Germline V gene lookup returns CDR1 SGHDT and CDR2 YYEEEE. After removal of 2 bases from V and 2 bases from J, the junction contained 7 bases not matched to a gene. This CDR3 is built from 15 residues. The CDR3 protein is CASSFPGTATYEQYF. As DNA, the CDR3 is TGTGCCAGCAGCTTTCCCGGGACAGCTACCTACGAGCAGTACTTC.

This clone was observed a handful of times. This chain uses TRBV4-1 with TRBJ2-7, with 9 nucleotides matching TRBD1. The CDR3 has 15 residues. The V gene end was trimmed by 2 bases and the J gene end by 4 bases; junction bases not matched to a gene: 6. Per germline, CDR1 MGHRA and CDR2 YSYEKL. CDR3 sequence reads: CASSQKGDREYEQYF. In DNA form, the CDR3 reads TGCGCCAGCAGCCAAAAGGGGGACAGGGAATACGAGCAGTACTTC.

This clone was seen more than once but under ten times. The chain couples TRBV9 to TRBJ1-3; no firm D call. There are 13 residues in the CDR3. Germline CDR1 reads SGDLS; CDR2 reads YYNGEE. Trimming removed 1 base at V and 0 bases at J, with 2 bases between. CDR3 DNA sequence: TGTGCCAGCAGCGTACGCTCTGGAAACACCATATATTTT. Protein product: CASSVRSGNTIYF.

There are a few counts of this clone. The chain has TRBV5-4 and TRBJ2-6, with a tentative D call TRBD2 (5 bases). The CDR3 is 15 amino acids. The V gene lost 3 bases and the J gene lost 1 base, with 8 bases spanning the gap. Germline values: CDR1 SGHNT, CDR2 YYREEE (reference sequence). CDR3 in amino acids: CASSSPGSGANVLTF. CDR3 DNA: TGTGCCAGCAGCTCTCCGGGATCTGGGGCCAACGTCCTGACTTTC. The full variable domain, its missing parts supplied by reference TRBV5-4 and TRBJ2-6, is ETGVTQSPTHLIKTRGQQVTLRCSSQSGHNTVSWYQQALGQGPQFIFQYYREEENGRGNFPPRFSGLQFPNYSSELNVNALELDDSALYLCASSSPGSGANVLTFGAGSRLTVL.

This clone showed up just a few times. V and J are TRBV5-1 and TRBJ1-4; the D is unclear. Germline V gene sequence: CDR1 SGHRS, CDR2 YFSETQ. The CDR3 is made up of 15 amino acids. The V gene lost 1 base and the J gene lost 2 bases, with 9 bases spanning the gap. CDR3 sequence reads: CASSLYGGTNEKLFF. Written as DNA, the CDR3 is TGCGCCAGCAGCTTGTATGGAGGGACTAATGAAAAACTGTTTTTT.

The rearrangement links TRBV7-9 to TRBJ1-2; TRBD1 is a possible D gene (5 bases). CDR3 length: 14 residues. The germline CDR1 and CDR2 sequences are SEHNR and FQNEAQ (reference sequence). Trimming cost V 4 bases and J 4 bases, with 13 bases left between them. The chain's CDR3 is CASSSAGGSYGYTF. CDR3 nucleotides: TGTGCCAGCAGCTCCGCCGGGGGGTCCTATGGCTACACCTTC. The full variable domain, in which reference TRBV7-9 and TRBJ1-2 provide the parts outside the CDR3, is DTGVSQNPRHKITKRGQNVTFRCDPISEHNRLYWYRQTLGQGPEFLTYFQNEAQLEKSRLLSDRFSAERPKGSFSTLEIQRTEQGDSAMYLCASSSAGGSYGYTFGSGTRLTVV.

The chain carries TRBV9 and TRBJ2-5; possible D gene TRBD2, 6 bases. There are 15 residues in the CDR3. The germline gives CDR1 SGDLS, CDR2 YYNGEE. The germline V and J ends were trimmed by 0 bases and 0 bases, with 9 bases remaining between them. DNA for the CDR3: TGTGCCAGCAGCGTAGTGGCGGGAAACCAAGAGACCCAGTACTTC. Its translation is CASSVVAGNQETQYF. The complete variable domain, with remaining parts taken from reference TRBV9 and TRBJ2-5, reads DSGVTQTPKHLITATGQRVTLRCSPRSGDLSVYWYQQSLDQGLQFLIQYYNGEERAKGNILERFSAQQFPDLHSELNLSSLELGDSALYFCASSVVAGNQETQYFGPGTRLLVL.

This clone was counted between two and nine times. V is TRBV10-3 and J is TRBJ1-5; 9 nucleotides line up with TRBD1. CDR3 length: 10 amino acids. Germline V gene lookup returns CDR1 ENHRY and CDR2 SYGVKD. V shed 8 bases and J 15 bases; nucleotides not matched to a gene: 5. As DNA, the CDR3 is TGTGCCATCCTAAGACAGGGGGTGCATTTT. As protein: CAILRQGVHF.

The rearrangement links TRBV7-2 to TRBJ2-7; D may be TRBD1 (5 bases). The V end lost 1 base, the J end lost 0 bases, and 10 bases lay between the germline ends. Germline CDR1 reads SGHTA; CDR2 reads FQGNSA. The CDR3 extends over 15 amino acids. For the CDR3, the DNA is TGTGCCAGCAGCTTAGGGCAGGGAAGCTCCTACGAGCAGTACTTC. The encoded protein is CASSLGQGSSYEQYF.

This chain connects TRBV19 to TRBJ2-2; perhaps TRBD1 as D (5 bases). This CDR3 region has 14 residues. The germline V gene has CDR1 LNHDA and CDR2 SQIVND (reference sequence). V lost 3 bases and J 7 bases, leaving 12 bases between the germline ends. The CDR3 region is CASSISSQGGELFF. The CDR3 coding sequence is TGTGCCAGTAGTATCAGTAGTCAGGGCGGGGAGCTGTTTTTT.

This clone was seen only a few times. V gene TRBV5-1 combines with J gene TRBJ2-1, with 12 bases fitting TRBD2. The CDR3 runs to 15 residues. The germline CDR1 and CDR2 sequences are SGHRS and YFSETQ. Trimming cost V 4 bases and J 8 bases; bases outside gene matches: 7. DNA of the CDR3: TGCGCCAGCAGCCGCGCTAGCGGGAGGGCCCATGAGCAGTTCTTC. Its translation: CASSRASGRAHEQFF.

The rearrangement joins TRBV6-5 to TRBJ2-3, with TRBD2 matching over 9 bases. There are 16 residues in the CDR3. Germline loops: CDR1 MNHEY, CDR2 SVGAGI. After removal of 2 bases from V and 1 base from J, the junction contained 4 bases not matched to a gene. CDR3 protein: CASSYTQRGGTDTQYF. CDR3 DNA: TGTGCCAGCAGTTACACTCAGCGGGGGGGCACAGATACGCAGTATTTT.

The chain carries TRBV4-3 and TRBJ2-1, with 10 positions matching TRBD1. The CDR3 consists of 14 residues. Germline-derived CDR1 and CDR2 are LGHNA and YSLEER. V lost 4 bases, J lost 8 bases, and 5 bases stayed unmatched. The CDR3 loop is CASSPGQGWHEQFF. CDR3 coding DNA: TGCGCCAGCAGCCCGGGACAGGGGTGGCATGAGCAGTTCTTC.

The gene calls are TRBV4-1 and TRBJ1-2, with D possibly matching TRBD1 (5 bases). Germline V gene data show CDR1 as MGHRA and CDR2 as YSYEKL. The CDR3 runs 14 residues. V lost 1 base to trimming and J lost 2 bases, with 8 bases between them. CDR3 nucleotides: TGCGCCAGCAGCCAAGGACAGCAGAACTATGGCTACACCTTC. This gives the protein CASSQGQQNYGYTF.

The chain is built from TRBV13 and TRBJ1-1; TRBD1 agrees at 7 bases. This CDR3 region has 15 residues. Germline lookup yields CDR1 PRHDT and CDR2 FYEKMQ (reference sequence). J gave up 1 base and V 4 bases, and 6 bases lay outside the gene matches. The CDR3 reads CASSSQDRSNTEAFF. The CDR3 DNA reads TGTGCCAGCAGCTCTCAGGACAGGTCGAACACTGAAGCTTTCTTT.

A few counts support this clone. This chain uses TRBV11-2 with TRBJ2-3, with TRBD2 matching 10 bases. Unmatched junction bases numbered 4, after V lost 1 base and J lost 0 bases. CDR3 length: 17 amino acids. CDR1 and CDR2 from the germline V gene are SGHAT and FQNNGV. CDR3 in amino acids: CASSLVSGGHSTDTQYF. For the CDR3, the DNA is TGTGCCAGCAGCTTAGTTAGCGGGGGGCACAGCACAGATACGCAGTATTTT.

CDR3 sequence reads: CASSLTGYETQYF. CDR3 DNA: TGTGCCAGCAGTTTGACAGGGTACGAGACCCAGTACTTC. This chain uses TRBV27 with TRBJ2-5; TRBD1 agrees at 7 bases. Germline V gives CDR1 MNHEY, CDR2 SMNVEV (reference sequence). The CDR3 totals 13 residues. After removal of 3 bases from V and 5 bases from J, the junction contained 3 bases not matched to a gene.

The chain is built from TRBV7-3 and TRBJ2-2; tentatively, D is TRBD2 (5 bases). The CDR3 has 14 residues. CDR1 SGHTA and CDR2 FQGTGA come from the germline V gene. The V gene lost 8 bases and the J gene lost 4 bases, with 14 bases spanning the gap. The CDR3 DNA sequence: TGTGCCAGCCCAGACACGGGGATCACCGGGGAGCTGTTTTTT. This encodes CASPDTGITGELFF.

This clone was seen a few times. This CDR3 reads CASSLAGGGLYEQYF. CDR3 nucleotide sequence: TGTGCCAGCAGCTTGGCCGGGGGGGGGCTGTACGAGCAGTACTTC. This rearrangement joins TRBV5-6 to TRBJ2-7; 8 nucleotides match TRBD2. CDR1 and CDR2 from the germline V gene are SGHDT and YYEEEE. Unmatched junction bases numbered 6, after V lost 0 bases and J lost 4 bases. The CDR3 has 15 residues. The whole variable domain, remainder taken from reference TRBV5-6 and TRBJ2-7, is DAGVTQSPTHLIKTRGQQVTLRCSPKSGHDTVSWYQQALGQGPQFIFQYYEEEERQRGNFPDRFSGHQFPNYSSELNVNALLLGDSALYLCASSLAGGGLYEQYFGPGTRLTVT.

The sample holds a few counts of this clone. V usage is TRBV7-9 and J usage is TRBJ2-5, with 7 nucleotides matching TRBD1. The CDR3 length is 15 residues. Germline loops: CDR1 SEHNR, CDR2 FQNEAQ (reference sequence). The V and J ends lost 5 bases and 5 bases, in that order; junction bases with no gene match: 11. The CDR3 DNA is TGTGCCAGCAGCCTCCCAGGGGGACGGAGGGAGACCCAGTACTTC. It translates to CASSLPGGRRETQYF. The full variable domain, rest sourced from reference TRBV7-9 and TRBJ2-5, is DTGVSQNPRHKITKRGQNVTFRCDPISEHNRLYWYRQTLGQGPEFLTYFQNEAQLEKSRLLSDRFSAERPKGSFSTLEIQRTEQGDSAMYLCASSLPGGRRETQYFGPGTRLLVL.

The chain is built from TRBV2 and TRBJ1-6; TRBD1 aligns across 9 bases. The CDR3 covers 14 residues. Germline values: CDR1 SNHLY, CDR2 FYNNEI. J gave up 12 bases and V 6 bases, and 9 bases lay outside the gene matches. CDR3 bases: TGTGCCAGCAGGAACAGGGGGCTTTGGGAACCCCTCCACTTT. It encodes CASRNRGLWEPLHF.

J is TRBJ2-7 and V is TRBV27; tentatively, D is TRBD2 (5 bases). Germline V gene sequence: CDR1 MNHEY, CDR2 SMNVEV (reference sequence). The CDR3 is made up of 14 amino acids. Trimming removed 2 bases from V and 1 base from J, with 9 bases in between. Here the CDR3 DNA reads TGTGCCAGCAGTTTAGGGCGGGCGTCCTACGAGCAGTACTTC. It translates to CASSLGRASYEQYF.

The chain's CDR3 is CASSLPQGAAGELFF. The CDR3 DNA sequence: TGTGCCAGCAGCTTACCCCAGGGGGCAGCCGGGGAGCTGTTTTTT. The chain combines TRBV7-9 with TRBJ2-2, with 8 bases lining up with TRBD1. J gave up 6 bases and V 2 bases, and 5 bases lay outside the gene matches. Per the germline V gene, CDR1 is SEHNR and CDR2 is FQNEAQ (reference sequence). This CDR3 has 15 residues.

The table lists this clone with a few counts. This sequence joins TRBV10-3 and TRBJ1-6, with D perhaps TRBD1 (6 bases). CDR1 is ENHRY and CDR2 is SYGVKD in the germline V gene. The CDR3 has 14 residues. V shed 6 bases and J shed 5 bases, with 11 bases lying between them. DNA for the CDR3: TGTGCCATCAGGGAAACAGGGAATAATTCACCCCTCCACTTT. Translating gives CAIRETGNNSPLHF.